Included here is one TCR beta chain sequence, with context. Sequencing of TCR-alpha and TCR-beta chains was unpaired. The protocol was immunoSEQ multiplex PCR, while the TCRdb copy is restricted to in-frame clones and leaves out a portion. This sample carries 85,000 to 100,000 clones, roughly 91% of them seen once, and the ten largest clones take approximately 2%. The sample is drawn from a study of T cells in tuberculosis. On the study more broadly: Sequenced TCRs come from CD1B-GMM tetramer-binding T cells.

Cells were sorted from thawed PBMC rested overnight and stained with GMM-loaded CD1B tetramer, viability dye and anti-CD3. CD1B tetramers were loaded with Rhodococcus equi-derived C32 glucose monomycolate. Before cryopreservation, the sorted PBMC lost their CD14-expressing monocytes. Tetramer-negative cells, some 95,000 per donor, were also sorted. Germline-derived CDR1 and CDR2 are MDHEN and SYDVKM. Trimming pared 4 bases from V and 3 bases from J, leaving 6 bases between. This CDR3 is 12 amino acids long. Sequenced: CD1b-GMM tetramer-negative cells sorted from PBMCs. The TCR comes from an adult woman with latent tuberculosis. This chain uses TRBV28 with TRBJ1-1, with unresolved D. CDR3 loop: CASSYRYTEAFF. As DNA, the CDR3 is TGTGCCAGCAGTTACCGGTACACTGAAGCTTTCTTT. The full variable domain, rest sourced from reference TRBV28 and TRBJ1-1, is DVKVTQSSRYLVKRTGEKVFLECVQDMDHENMFWYRQDPGLGLRLIYFSYDVKMKEKGDIPEGYSVSREKKERFSLILESASTNQTSMYLCASSYRYTEAFFGQGTRLTVV.